This is a list of T cell receptor beta chains from one sample in a study of blood T cell repertoires in COVID-19. The repertoire was sequenced with immunoSEQ multiplex PCR; TCRdb's copy has only in-frame clones and lacks some. The table lists 100,000 to 150,000 clones, roughly 90% of them singletons. The sample comprised peripheral blood. These receptor sequences come from a man over 45 with acute or convalescent COVID-19. The CDR3 runs from the conserved cysteine through the conserved F or W. A D gene is named only where the DNA matches it firmly. Clone size is given for some rows only: seen once, a few or many times, or a class if the clone is expanded.

>TRBJ1-3|TRBV7-2|.|once
TGTGCCAGCAGCTTAGGGCAGGGTATCGGAAACACCATATATTTT
CASSLGQGIGNTIYF
>TRBJ2-4|TRBV19|TRBD2|.
TGTGCCACCCATCAACTGGGGGGGAACATTCAGTACTTC
CATHQLGGNIQYF
>TRBJ1-3|TRBV18|.|.
TGTGCCAGCTCTCCTAGACAGGTCGAGGGAAACACCATATATTTT
CASSPRQVEGNTIYF
>TRBJ2-7|TRBV6-4|.|.
TGTGCCAGCGGGGACACTCGCTCCTACGAGCAGTACTTC
CASGDTRSYEQYF
>TRBJ1-1|TRBV5-1|.|.
TGCGCCAGCAGCGAACAGGTGAACACTGAAGCTTTCTTT
CASSEQVNTEAFF
>TRBJ1-4|TRBV19|.|.
TGTGCCAGTAGTATCCAGAACAGGGCGTTTAATGAAAAACTGTTTTTT
CASSIQNRAFNEKLFF
>TRBJ2-5|TRBV7-9|TRBD2|few
TGTGCCAGCAGTTCTAGCGGGAGAGGAGAGACCCAGTACTTC
CASSSSGRGETQYF
>TRBJ1-2|TRBV27|.|.
TGTGCCAGCAGTTTAATGGCAGGGATGGACTATGGCTACACCTTC
CASSLMAGMDYGYTF
>TRBJ2-2|TRBV18|TRBD2|.
TGTGCCAGCTCACCACCGGGACTAGCGCTGACCGGGGAGCTGTTTTTT
CASSPPGLALTGELFF
>TRBJ1-3|TRBV27|.|.
TGTGCCAGCAGTTTATCAGGCGGGGGCCGTGGAAACACCATATATTTT
CASSLSGGGRGNTIYF
>TRBJ2-7|TRBV11-2|TRBD1|.
TGTGCCAGCAGCTTAGGAGGGACAGAGGGCCACGAGCAGTACTTC
CASSLGGTEGHEQYF
>TRBJ1-2|TRBV19|TRBD1|.
TGTGCCAGTAATCACAGGGGGTTGAAGAGTGGCTACACCTTC
CASNHRGLKSGYTF
>TRBJ2-1|TRBV10-3|TRBD2|.
TGTGCCATCAGTGAGTCTGGCGGGAGCAGGGCCAATGAGCAGTTCTTC
CAISESGGSRANEQFF
>TRBJ2-1|TRBV6-2/TRBV6-3|TRBD2|.
TGTGCCAGCAGTTACTCTGCCTGGGGACTAGCGGGATTCAATGAGCAGTTCTTC
CASSYSAWGLAGFNEQFF
>TRBJ2-1|TRBV9|.|.
TGTGCCAGCAGCGTAGTCGGGGGAGGCCGTACCACCAATGAGCAGTTCTTC
CASSVVGGGRTTNEQFF
>TRBJ1-2|TRBV12-3/TRBV12-4|.|.
TGTGCCAGCAGTTACAGGGTGGGCTATGGCTACACCTTC
CASSYRVGYGYTF
>TRBJ1-6|TRBV12-3/TRBV12-4|TRBD1|once
TGTGCCAGCAGTGACAGGGGGCGGGCCTCCCTCCACTTT
CASSDRGRASLHF
>TRBJ1-5|TRBV7-2|TRBD1|.
TGTGCCAGCAGCTTAGGACAGGGTGTAAGCAATCAGCCCCAGCATTTT
CASSLGQGVSNQPQHF
>TRBJ2-3|TRBV9|TRBD2|.
TGTGCCAGCAGCGGGGAAGCGGGAGTGGGAGATACGCAGTATTTT
CASSGEAGVGDTQYF
>TRBJ2-7|TRBV2|.|.
TGTGCCAGCAGCGGAGGGCCAGTCTCCTACGAGCAGTACTTC
CASSGGPVSYEQYF
>TRBJ2-5|TRBV19|.|.
TGTGCCAGTAGTATGAGGCTAGAGTCGGAGACCCAGTACTTC
CASSMRLESETQYF
>TRBJ2-7|TRBV10-3|TRBD1|.
TGTGCCATCAGTGAGAATGAGGGACAGGGATCCTTC
CAISENEGQGSF
>TRBJ1-1|TRBV30|.|.
TGTGCCTGGAGTGTACCGCTCGGCAGGGTCCGCCCTGAAGCTTTCTTT
CAWSVPLGRVRPEAFF
>TRBJ2-3|TRBV2|TRBD2|.
TGTGCCAGCAGGGGAGGGACTAGCGGGAGCGCAGATACGCAGTATTTT
CASRGGTSGSADTQYF
>TRBJ2-7|TRBV4-3|.|once
TGCGCCAGCAGCCGAAGGGCAGGGGACGACGAGCAGTACTTC
CASSRRAGDDEQYF
>TRBJ1-4|TRBV6-6|.|.
TGTGCCAGCAGCGTCCAGGGAGAAAAACTGTTTTTT
CASSVQGEKLFF
>TRBJ1-4|TRBV6-5|.|once
TGTGCCAGCAGTTACCTCGGAAAACTGTTTTTT
CASSYLGKLFF
>TRBJ1-5|TRBV11-2|TRBD1|.
TGTGCCAGCAGCCCAGGGGGCGGGTTGGGCAATCAGCCCCAGCATTTT
CASSPGGGLGNQPQHF
>TRBJ2-5|TRBV9|.|.
TGTGCCAGCAGCGTAGGGGGGACACAAGAGACCCAGTACTTC
CASSVGGTQETQYF
>TRBJ1-1|TRBV20-1|TRBD1|.
TGCAGTGCCCTGGGGACAGCTGAAGCTTTCTTT
CSALGTAEAFF
>TRBJ1-2|TRBV19|TRBD1|.
TGTGCCAGTAGTCCCGAAACAGGGGGCGGCTATGGCTACACCTTC
CASSPETGGGYGYTF
>TRBJ2-7|TRBV27|.|.
TGTGCCAGCAAAGTTCGAGGAAACTACGAGCAGTACTTC
CASKVRGNYEQYF
>TRBJ1-2|TRBV29-1|.|.
TGCAGCGTTGAACCCCAACAGAACTATGGCTACACCTTC
CSVEPQQNYGYTF
>TRBJ2-5|TRBV2|TRBD2|.
TGTGCCAGCAGTGAAGAGGCGGGAGTCCAGGAGACCCAGTACTTC
CASSEEAGVQETQYF
>TRBJ2-7|TRBV6-5|.|.
TGTGCCAGCAGTTCCCAGAATTACGAGCAGTACTTC
CASSSQNYEQYF
>TRBJ1-6|TRBV30|.|.
TGTGCCTGGGTGGACTTCGATAATTCACCCCTCCACTTT
CAWVDFDNSPLHF
>TRBJ1-6|TRBV4-1|.|.
TGCGCCAGCAGCCTCATGGGCAGAGAAGTCTATAATTCACCCCTCCACTTT
CASSLMGREVYNSPLHF
>TRBJ1-4|TRBV12-3/TRBV12-4|TRBD1|.
TGTGCCAGCCGAAGACAGGGCAATGAAAAACTGTTTTTT
CASRRQGNEKLFF
>TRBJ2-7|TRBV2|.|few
TGTGCCAGCAGCGGGGGATTTGGGAAGTTGAGCTCCTACGAGCAGTACTTC
CASSGGFGKLSSYEQYF
>TRBJ2-2|TRBV27|TRBD2|few
TGTGCCAGCAGTAAGGGACTAGCGGGAGGTGTGCTAAGTGGAACCGGGGAGCTGTTTTTT
CASSKGLAGGVLSGTGELFF
>TRBJ2-7|TRBV18|.|few
TGTGCCAGCTCACCGGACTACACCTACGAGCAGTACTTC
CASSPDYTYEQYF
>TRBJ2-1|TRBV6-4|.|.
TGTGCCAGCAGTGACTCGTCACGGGGAGGGGGACTAGAGCAGTTCTTC
CASSDSSRGGGLEQFF
>TRBJ2-5|TRBV7-9|.|.
TGTGCCAGCAGCCTAAGAATGGGCCCAGTTAACTTC
CASSLRMGPVNF
>TRBJ2-2|TRBV9|TRBD2|.
TGTGCCAGCAGCGTAGACAGCGGGAGCGTCTTCGGGGAGCTGTTTTTT
CASSVDSGSVFGELFF
>TRBJ2-2|TRBV6-6|TRBD1|.
TGTGCCAGCAGACGACTACCTAGGGGGACAGGGTCCGGAGGGGAGCTGTTTTTT
CASRRLPRGTGSGGELFF
>TRBJ2-5|TRBV10-1|.|.
TGCGCCAGCAGTCTTAGCGGAGGGGAGACCCAGTACTTC
CASSLSGGETQYF
>TRBJ1-4|TRBV28|.|.
TGTGCCAGCGGAGGGACCCGCAATGAAAAACTGTTTTTT
CASGGTRNEKLFF
>TRBJ2-1|TRBV6-5|.|.
TGTGCCAGCAGTAGACTAGTATCGACGAATGAGCAGTTCTTC
CASSRLVSTNEQFF